Listed below are T cell receptor beta chains from one sample, sequenced in a study of blood T cell repertoires in COVID-19. The repertoire was sequenced with immunoSEQ multiplex PCR; TCRdb's copy has only in-frame clones and lacks some. In the table there are more than 200,000 clones, around 86% of which are singletons. Sequencing used peripheral blood. Source of these receptors: a man aged 45-65 years with acute or convalescent COVID-19. The CDR3 runs from the conserved cysteine through the conserved F or W. The order of the fields is J gene, V gene, CDR3 protein.

>TRBJ1-3|TRBV29-1
CSVQDFLGNTIYF
>TRBJ1-4|TRBV2
CASSHQGASNEKLFF
>TRBJ1-1|TRBV5-1
CASSLWGSTTEAFF
>TRBJ1-1|TRBV10-3
CASRRGWGRVDTEAFF
>TRBJ1-5|TRBV30
CAWSVRGGFGNQPQHF
>TRBJ1-2|TRBV12-3/TRBV12-4
CASYRVVSQYTF
>TRBJ1-6|TRBV30
CAWKAYRAHYNSPLHF
>TRBJ2-6|TRBV6-4
CASSQDSSGANVLTF
>TRBJ2-5|TRBV10-1
CASRGASAKETQYF
>TRBJ1-5|TRBV10-3
CATQGLGSNQPQHF
>TRBJ1-6|TRBV3-1/TRBV3-2
CASSQGTGGNSPLHF